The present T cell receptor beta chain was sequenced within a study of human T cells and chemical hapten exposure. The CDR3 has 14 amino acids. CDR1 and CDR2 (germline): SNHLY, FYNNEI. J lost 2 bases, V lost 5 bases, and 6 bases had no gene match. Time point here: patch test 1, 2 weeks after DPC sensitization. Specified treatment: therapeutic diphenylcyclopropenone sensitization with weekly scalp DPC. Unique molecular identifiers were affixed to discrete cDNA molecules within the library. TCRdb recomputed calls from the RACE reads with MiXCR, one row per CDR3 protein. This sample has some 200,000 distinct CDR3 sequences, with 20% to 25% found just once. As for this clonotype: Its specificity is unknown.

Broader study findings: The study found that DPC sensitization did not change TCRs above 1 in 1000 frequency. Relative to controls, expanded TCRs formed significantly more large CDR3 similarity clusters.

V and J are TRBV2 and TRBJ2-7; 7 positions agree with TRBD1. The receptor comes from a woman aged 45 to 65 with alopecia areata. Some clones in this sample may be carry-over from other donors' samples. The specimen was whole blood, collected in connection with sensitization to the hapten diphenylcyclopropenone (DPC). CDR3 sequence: CASSYRDSAYEQYF. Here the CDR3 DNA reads TGTGCCAGCAGTTACCGGGACAGTGCCTACGAGCAGTACTTC. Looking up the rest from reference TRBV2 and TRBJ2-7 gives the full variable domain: EPEVTQTPSHQVTQMGQEVILRCVPISNHLYFYWYRQILGQKVEFLVSFYNNEISEKSEIFDDQFSVERPDGSNFTLKIRSTKLEDSAMYFCASSYRDSAYEQYFGPGTRLTVT.